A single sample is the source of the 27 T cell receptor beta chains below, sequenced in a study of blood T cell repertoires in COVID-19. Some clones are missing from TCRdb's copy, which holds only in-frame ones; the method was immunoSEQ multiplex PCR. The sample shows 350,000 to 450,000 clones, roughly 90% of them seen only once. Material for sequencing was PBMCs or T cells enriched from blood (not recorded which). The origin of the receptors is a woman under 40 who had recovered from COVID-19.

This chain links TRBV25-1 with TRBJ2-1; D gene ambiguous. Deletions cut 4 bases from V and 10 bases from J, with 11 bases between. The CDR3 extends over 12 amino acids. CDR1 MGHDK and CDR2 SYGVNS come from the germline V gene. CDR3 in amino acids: CASSGPSQEQFF. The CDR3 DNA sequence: TGTGCCAGCAGTGGCCCGAGTCAAGAGCAGTTCTTC.

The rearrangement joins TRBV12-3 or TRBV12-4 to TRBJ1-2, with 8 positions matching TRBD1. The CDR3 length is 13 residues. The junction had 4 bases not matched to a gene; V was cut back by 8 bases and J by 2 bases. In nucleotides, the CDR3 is TGTGCCAGCGGTGACAGGGGAAACTATGGCTACACCTTC. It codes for CASGDRGNYGYTF.

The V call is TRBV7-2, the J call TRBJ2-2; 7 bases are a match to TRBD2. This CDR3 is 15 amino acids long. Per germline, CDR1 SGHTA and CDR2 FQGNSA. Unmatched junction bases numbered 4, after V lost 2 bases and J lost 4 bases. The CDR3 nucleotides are TGTGCCAGCAGCTTATTTCCGGGAGGCACCGGGGAGCTGTTTTTT. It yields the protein CASSLFPGGTGELFF.

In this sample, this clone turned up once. CDR3 residues: CASSHIRWTEAFF. CDR3 in DNA: TGTGCCAGCAGCCACATCAGGTGGACTGAAGCTTTCTTT. The chain employs TRBV14 and TRBJ1-1; no firm D call. CDR1 and CDR2 (germline): SGHDN, FVKESK. The CDR3 has 13 residues. Trimming took off 3 bases at V and 5 bases at J, with 10 bases between the two ends.

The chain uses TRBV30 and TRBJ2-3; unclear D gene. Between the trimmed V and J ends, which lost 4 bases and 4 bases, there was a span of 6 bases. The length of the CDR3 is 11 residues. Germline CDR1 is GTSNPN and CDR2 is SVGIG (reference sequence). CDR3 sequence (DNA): TGTGCCTGGACCCCCGCAGATACGCAGTATTTT. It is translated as CAWTPADTQYF.

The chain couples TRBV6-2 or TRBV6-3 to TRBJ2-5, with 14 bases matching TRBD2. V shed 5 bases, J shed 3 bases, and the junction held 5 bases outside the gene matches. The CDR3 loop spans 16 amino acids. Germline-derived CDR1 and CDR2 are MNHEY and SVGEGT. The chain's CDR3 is CASSHPGLAGEETQYF. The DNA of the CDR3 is TGTGCCAGCAGTCACCCGGGACTAGCGGGAGAAGAGACCCAGTACTTC.

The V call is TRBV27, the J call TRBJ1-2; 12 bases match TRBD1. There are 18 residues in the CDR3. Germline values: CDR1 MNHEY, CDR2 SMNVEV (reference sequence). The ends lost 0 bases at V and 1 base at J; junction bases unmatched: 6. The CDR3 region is CASSLSGTGGSINYGYTF. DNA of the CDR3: TGTGCCAGCAGTTTATCGGGGACAGGGGGCTCTATTAACTATGGCTACACCTTC.

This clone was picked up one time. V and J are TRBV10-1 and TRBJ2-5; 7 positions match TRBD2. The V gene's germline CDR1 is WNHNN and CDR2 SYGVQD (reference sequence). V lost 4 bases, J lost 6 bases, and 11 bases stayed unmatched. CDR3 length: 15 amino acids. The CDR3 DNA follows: TGCGCCAGCAGTGGACAGCGGGGACCTATGAAGACCCAGTACTTC. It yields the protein CASSGQRGPMKTQYF.

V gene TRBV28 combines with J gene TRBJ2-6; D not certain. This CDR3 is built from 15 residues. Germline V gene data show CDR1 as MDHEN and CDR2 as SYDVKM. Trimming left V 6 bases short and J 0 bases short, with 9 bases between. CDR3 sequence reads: CASRYTHSGANVLTF. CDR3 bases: TGTGCCAGCAGATATACACACTCTGGGGCCAACGTCCTGACTTTC.

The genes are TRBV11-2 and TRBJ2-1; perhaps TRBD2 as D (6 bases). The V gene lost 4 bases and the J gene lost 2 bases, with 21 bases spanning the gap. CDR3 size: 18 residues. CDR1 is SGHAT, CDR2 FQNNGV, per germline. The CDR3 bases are TGTGCCAGCAGCTCACCCCGGGCATGGCGGAGGGCCTACAATGAGCAGTTCTTC. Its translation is CASSSPRAWRRAYNEQFF.

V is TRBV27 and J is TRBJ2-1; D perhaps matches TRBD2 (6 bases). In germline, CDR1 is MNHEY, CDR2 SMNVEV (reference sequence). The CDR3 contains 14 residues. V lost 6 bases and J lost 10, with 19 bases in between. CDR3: CASSLVRVAVEQFF. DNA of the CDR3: TGTGCCAGCAGCTTGGTGCGGGTAGCGGTAGAGCAGTTCTTC.

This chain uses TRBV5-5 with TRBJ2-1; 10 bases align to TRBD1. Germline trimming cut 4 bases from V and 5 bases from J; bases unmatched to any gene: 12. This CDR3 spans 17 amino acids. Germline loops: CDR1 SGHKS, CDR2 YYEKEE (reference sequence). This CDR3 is CASSQETGTGAHNEQFF. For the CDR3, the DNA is TGTGCCAGCAGCCAGGAGACCGGGACAGGGGCCCACAATGAGCAGTTCTTC. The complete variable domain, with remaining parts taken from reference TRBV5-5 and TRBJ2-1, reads DAGVTQSPTHLIKTRGQQVTLRCSPISGHKSVSWYQQVLGQGPQFIFQYYEKEERGRGNFPDRFSARQFPNYSSELNVNALLLGDSALYLCASSQETGTGAHNEQFFGPGTRLTVL.

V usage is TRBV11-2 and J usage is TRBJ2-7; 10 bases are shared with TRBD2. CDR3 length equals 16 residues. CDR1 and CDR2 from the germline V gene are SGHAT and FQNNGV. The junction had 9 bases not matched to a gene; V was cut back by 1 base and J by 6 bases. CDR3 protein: CASSLGVAGGLSEQYF. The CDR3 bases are TGTGCCAGCAGCTTAGGGGTAGCGGGAGGACTAAGCGAGCAGTACTTC. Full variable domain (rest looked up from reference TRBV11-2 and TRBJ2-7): EAGVAQSPRYKIIEKRQSVAFWCNPISGHATLYWYQQILGQGPKLLIQFQNNGVVDDSQLPKDRFSAERLKGVDSTLKIQPAKLEDSAVYLCASSLGVAGGLSEQYFGPGTRLTVT.

CDR3 nucleotides: TGTGCCAGCAGCCCTGGCCGGGACAGGGGTGGCGAGCAGTACTTC. Protein product: CASSPGRDRGGEQYF. The rearrangement links TRBV27 to TRBJ2-7; 10 bases are a match to TRBD1. The germline V gene encodes CDR1 MNHEY and CDR2 SMNVEV (reference sequence). The CDR3 runs 15 residues. V was clipped by 6 bases and J by 6 bases; unmatched bases: 11.

CDR3 in DNA: TGTGCCAGCAGCATTATCAGGGAAGGGCCCCAGCATTTT. As protein: CASSIIREGPQHF. J is TRBJ1-5 and V is TRBV6-5, with D perhaps matching TRBD1 (5 bases). The germline V and J ends were trimmed by 6 bases and 9 bases, with 15 bases remaining between them. CDR1 is MNHEY and CDR2 is SVGAGI in the germline V gene. This CDR3 comprises 13 residues.

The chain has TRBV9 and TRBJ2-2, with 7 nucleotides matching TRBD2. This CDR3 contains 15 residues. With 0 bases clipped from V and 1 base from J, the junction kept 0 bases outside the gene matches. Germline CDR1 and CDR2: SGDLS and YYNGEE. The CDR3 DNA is TGTGCCAGCAGCGTAGCGGGGGGGAACACCGGGGAGCTGTTTTTT. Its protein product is CASSVAGGNTGELFF.

The CDR3 DNA follows: TGTGCCAGCAGCCGGTCGGACGTGGGGGGGTTGTACGAGCAGTACTTC. This encodes CASSRSDVGGLYEQYF. This chain links TRBV6-2 or TRBV6-3 with TRBJ2-7; 7 positions agree with TRBD2. The CDR3 runs 16 residues. The V and J ends lost 6 bases and 4 bases, in that order; junction bases with no gene match: 15. Germline CDR1 reads MNHEY; CDR2 reads SVGEGT.

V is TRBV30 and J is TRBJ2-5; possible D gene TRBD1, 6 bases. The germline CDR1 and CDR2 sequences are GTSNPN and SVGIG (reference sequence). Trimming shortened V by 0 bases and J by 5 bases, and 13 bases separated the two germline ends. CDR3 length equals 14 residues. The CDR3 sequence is CAWSVVNRAETQYF. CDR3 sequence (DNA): TGTGCCTGGAGTGTAGTGAACAGGGCTGAGACCCAGTACTTC.

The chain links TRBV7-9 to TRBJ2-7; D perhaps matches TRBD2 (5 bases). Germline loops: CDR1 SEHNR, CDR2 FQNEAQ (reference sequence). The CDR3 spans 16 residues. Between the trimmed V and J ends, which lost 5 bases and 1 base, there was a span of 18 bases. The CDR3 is CASSPLRDGGSYEQYF. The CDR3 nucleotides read TGTGCCAGCAGCCCACTCCGGGATGGCGGGTCCTACGAGCAGTACTTC.

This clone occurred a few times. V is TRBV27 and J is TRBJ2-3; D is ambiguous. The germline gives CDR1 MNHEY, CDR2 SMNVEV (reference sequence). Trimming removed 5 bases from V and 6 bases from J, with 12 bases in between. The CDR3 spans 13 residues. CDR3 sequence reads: CASSPMGADTQYF. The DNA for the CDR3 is TGTGCCAGCAGTCCAATGGGCGCGGATACGCAGTATTTT.

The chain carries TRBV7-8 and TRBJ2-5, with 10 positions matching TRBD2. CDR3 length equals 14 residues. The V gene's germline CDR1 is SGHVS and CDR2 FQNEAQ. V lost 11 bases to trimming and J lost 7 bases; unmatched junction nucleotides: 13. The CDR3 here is CACSFGTSAGTQYF. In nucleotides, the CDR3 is TGTGCCTGCTCCTTCGGGACTAGCGCGGGGACCCAGTACTTC.

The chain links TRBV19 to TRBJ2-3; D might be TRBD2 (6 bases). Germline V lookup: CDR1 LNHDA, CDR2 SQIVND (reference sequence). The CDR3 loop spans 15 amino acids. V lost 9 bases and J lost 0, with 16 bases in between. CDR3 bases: TGTGCCAGCGACCATGGAGGGGACAGCACAGATACGCAGTATTTT. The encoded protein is CASDHGGDSTDTQYF.

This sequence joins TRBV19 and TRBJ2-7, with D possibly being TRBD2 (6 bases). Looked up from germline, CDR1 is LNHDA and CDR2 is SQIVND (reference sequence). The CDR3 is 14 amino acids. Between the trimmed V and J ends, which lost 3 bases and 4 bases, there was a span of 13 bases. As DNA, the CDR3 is TGTGCCAGTAGTATGGGGGGTAGCAATTACGAGCAGTACTTC. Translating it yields CASSMGGSNYEQYF.

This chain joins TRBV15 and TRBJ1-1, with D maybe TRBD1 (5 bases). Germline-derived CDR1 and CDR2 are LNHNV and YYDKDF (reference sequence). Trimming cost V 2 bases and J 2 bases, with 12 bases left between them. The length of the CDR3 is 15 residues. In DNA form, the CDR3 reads TGTGCCACCAGCAGACCCGACAGTGCTAACACTGAAGCTTTCTTT. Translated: CATSRPDSANTEAFF.

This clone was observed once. The CDR3 here is CASSSSITGGYGYTF. CDR3 DNA sequence: TGTGCCAGCAGTTCCTCTATTACAGGGGGCTATGGCTACACCTTC. The rearrangement uses TRBV6-5 and TRBJ1-2; 8 positions agree with TRBD1. Per germline, CDR1 MNHEY and CDR2 SVGAGI. V lost 4 bases and J lost 4; bases outside the gene matches: 8. CDR3 length: 15 residues.

CDR3 protein: CASSQRTGGNQPQHF. The CDR3 coding sequence is TGTGCCAGCAGCCAACGGACAGGGGGCAATCAGCCCCAGCATTTT. The V gene is TRBV3-1 (or the pseudogene TRBV3-2), the J gene TRBJ1-5; 9 bases are a match to TRBD1. The germline V gene encodes CDR1 LGHDT and CDR2 YNNKEL (reference sequence). The ends lost 2 bases at V and 2 bases at J; junction bases unmatched: 1. This CDR3 region has 15 residues.

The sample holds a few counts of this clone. In nucleotides, the CDR3 is TGCAGTGCAGAGCGGGAGGTTGAGCAGTTCTTC. Its translation: CSAEREVEQFF. The rearrangement uses TRBV20-1 and TRBJ2-1; TRBD2 agrees at 9 bases. This CDR3 contains 11 residues. J lost 9 bases, V lost 6 bases, and 3 bases had no gene match. Germline CDR1 reads DFQATT; CDR2 reads SNEGSKA (reference sequence).